This TCR beta chain originates from a study of T cells after yellow fever vaccination. Study-level findings and limits: Relatively few clonotypes were ones that appeared in both CD4 and CD8 compartments.

To note about this clonotype: Antigen specificity is unknown.

CDR3 length: 13 amino acids. The V end was cut by 2 bases, the J end by 6 bases, with 10 bases between. TCRdb re-called the 5' RACE reads with MiXCR, one entry per CDR3 protein. The repertoire holds around 350,000 distinct CDR3 sequences, with about 6% as singletons. The sample in question was PBMCs, obtained 5 days after the yellow fever booster vaccination. The sequence derives from a man in his thirties or forties who received the YFV17D yellow fever vaccine. J is TRBJ1-2 and V is TRBV12-3 or TRBV12-4, with D possibly matching TRBD1 (5 bases). Written as DNA, the CDR3 is TGTGCCAGCAGTTTAAGGGGATTCCATGGCTACACCTTC. This gives the protein CASSLRGFHGYTF.